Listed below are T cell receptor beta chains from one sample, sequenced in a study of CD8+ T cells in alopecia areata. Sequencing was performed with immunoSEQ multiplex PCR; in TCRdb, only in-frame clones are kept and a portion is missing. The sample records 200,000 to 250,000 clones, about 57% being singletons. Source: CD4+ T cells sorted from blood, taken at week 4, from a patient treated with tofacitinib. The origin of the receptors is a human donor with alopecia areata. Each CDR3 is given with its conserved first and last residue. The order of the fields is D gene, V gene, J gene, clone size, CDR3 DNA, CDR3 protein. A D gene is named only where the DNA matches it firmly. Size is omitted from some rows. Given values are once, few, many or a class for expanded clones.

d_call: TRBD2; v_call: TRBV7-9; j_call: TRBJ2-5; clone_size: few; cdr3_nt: TGTGCCAGCAGCTTAGGGACTAGCGGGGGGCAAGAGACCCAGTACTTC; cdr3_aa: CASSLGTSGGQETQYF
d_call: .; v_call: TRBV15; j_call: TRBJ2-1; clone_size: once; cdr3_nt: TGTGCCACCGGTAGCCGGGACGGTCACAATGAGCAGTTCTTC; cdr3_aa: CATGSRDGHNEQFF
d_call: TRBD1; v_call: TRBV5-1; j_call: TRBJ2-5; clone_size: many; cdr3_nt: TGCGCCAGCAGCTTGGACACAGGGGAAGAGACCCAGTACTTC; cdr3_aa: CASSLDTGEETQYF
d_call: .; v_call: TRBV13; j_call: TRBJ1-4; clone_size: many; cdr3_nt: TGTGCCAGCAGCCCCGGAAAGGAAAAACTGTTTTTT; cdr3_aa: CASSPGKEKLFF
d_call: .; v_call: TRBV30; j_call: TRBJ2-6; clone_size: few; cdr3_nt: TGTGCCTGGAGCTTTGTGGGGAGCGGGGCCAACGTCCTGACTTTC; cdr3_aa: CAWSFVGSGANVLTF
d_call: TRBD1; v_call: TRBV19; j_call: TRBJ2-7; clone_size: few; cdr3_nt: TGTGCCAGTAGGGACAGGCTTAGCTCCTACGAGCAGTACTTC; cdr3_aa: CASRDRLSSYEQYF
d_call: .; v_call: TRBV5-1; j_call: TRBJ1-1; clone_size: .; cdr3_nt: TGCGCCAGCAGCTTGAGCCACCAGGAGAACACTGAAGCTTTCTTT; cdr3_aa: CASSLSHQENTEAFF
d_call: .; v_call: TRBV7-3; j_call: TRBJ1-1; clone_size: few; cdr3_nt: TGTGCCAGCAGCTATCCGACGGCGAACACTGAAGCTTTCTTT; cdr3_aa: CASSYPTANTEAFF
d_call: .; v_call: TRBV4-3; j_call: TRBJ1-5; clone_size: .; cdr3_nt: TGCGCCAGCAGCCGCTCACACACTAGCAATCAGCCCCAGCATTTT; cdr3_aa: CASSRSHTSNQPQHF
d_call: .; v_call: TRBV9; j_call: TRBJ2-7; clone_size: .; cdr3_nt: TGTGCCAGCAGCGCAGGGTTTGAGCAGTACTTC; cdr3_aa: CASSAGFEQYF